Presented here are 28 T cell receptor beta chains from one specimen sequenced in a study of pediatric ulcerative colitis. The data were produced by immunoSEQ multiplex PCR, yet TCRdb's version contains in-frame clones alone and is incomplete. The sample includes 40,000 to 60,000 clones, 78% of them seen just once. The rectum was sampled with one to two pinch biopsies at colonoscopy. Sequenced: gut tissue. The receptors shown here come from a girl between 5 and 17 years old with moderate ulcerative colitis.

The chain uses TRBV7-2 and TRBJ2-1, with a possible D match to TRBD1 (5 bases). The V end was cut by 0 bases, the J end by 5 bases, with 11 bases between. The CDR3 has 15 residues. CDR1 and CDR2 from the germline V gene are SGHTA and FQGNSA. DNA for the CDR3: TGTGCCAGCAGCTTAGCAACAGGACCTAACAATGAGCAGTTCTTC. Protein sequence: CASSLATGPNNEQFF.

The gene calls are TRBV27 and TRBJ1-4; 11 positions match TRBD1. The V segment lost 8 bases and the J segment 6 bases; nucleotides outside the gene matches: 5. Germline values: CDR1 MNHEY, CDR2 SMNVEV (reference sequence). This CDR3 region has 14 residues. The CDR3 sequence: CASGRTGGYEKLFF. CDR3 sequence (DNA): TGTGCCAGCGGACGGACAGGGGGCTATGAAAAACTGTTTTTT. The whole variable domain, remainder taken from reference TRBV27 and TRBJ1-4, is EAQVTQNPRYLITVTGKKLTVTCSQNMNHEYMSWYRQDPGLGLRQIYYSMNVEVTDKGDVPEGYKVSRKEKRNFPLILESPSPNQTSLYFCASGRTGGYEKLFFGSGTQLSVL.

The genes are TRBV11-2 and TRBJ2-7; 11 bases align to TRBD2. CDR1 SGHAT and CDR2 FQNNGV come from the germline V gene. The V gene end was trimmed by 2 bases and the J gene end by 1 base; junction bases not matched to a gene: 1. CDR3 length equals 15 residues. CDR3 sequence reads: CASSLTSGGSYEQYF. The CDR3 nucleotides read TGTGCCAGCAGCTTAACTAGCGGGGGATCCTACGAGCAGTACTTC.

V and J are TRBV30 and TRBJ2-5; 8 nucleotides line up with TRBD1. The ends lost 1 base at V and 7 bases at J; junction bases unmatched: 5. The CDR3 spans 13 residues. Germline V gene sequence: CDR1 GTSNPN, CDR2 SVGIG (reference sequence). CDR3 bases: TGTGCCTGGAGTGAGGACAGGGTAGGGACCCAGTACTTC. Translation: CAWSEDRVGTQYF.

The chain couples TRBV7-2 to TRBJ2-1, with 10 nucleotides matching TRBD2. The germline gives CDR1 SGHTA, CDR2 FQGNSA. V gave up 6 bases and J gave up 8 bases; unmatched junction bases: 4. The CDR3 is made up of 13 amino acids. The CDR3 nucleotides read TGTGCCAGCAGTCTCACTAGCGGGGATGAGCAGTTCTTC. This encodes CASSLTSGDEQFF.

The rearrangement uses TRBV19 and TRBJ2-7; D not certain. Trimming took 5 bases from V and 1 from J, leaving 21 bases between them. Germline CDR1 reads LNHDA; CDR2 reads SQIVND (reference sequence). The CDR3 is made up of 17 amino acids. Here the CDR3 DNA reads TGTGCCAGTAGTCCACTCCTGGAGCTTAGGACGTCCTACGAGCAGTACTTC. Protein sequence: CASSPLLELRTSYEQYF.

The rearrangement uses TRBV15 and TRBJ2-2; D is undetermined. The CDR3 totals 14 residues. V gave up 0 bases and J gave up 2 bases, with 4 bases separating them. Germline assignment: CDR1 LNHNV and CDR2 YYDKDF (reference sequence). Here the CDR3 DNA reads TGTGCCACCAGCAGAGAGGGAAACACCGGGGAGCTGTTTTTT. Protein product: CATSREGNTGELFF.

CDR3 in DNA: TGCGCCAGCAGCCCCGGACAGGGGTGGGATAATGAGCAGTTCTTC. Translating gives CASSPGQGWDNEQFF. The V gene is TRBV4-1, the J gene TRBJ2-1; 9 nucleotides line up with TRBD1. This CDR3 is built from 15 residues. CDR1 and CDR2 (germline): MGHRA, YSYEKL. V trimming: 4 bases; J trimming: 7 bases; junction bases outside the gene matches: 8.

DNA for the CDR3: TGTGCCAGTTCTACTTCGGGACTCTTATCCTACGAGCAGTACTTC. Its protein product is CASSTSGLLSYEQYF. The chain is built from TRBV19 and TRBJ2-7; D may be TRBD2 (6 bases). The CDR3 loop spans 15 amino acids. The germline gives CDR1 LNHDA, CDR2 SQIVND (reference sequence). V lost 8 bases and J 1 base, leaving 18 bases between the germline ends.

The V call is TRBV5-4, the J call TRBJ1-2, with a weak D call TRBD1 (6 bases). V shed 3 bases and J shed 1 base, with 13 bases lying between them. Per the germline V gene, CDR1 is SGHNT and CDR2 is YYREEE (reference sequence). The CDR3 spans 15 residues. Here the CDR3 DNA reads TGTGCCAGCAGCTCGATGCACAGGGATAACTATGGCTACACCTTC. Translation gives CASSSMHRDNYGYTF.

The chain carries TRBV11-2 and TRBJ1-1; D is ambiguous. The V end was cut by 5 bases, the J end by 8 bases, with 12 bases between. Germline V gene sequence: CDR1 SGHAT, CDR2 FQNNGV. The CDR3 has 12 residues. CDR3 amino acids: CASSEEGPEAFF. Written as DNA, the CDR3 is TGTGCCAGCAGCGAGGAAGGTCCCGAAGCTTTCTTT.

The CDR3 spells CAIGEAYGYTF. The CDR3 bases are TGTGCCATCGGGGAGGCCTATGGCTACACCTTC. This rearrangement joins TRBV6-5 to TRBJ1-2; D is unclear. CDR3 length: 11 residues. Between the trimmed V and J ends, which lost 10 bases and 4 bases, there was a span of 10 bases. Germline lookup yields CDR1 MNHEY and CDR2 SVGAGI.

The chain joins TRBV27 to TRBJ1-2; no definite D call. The CDR3 is 14 residues long. Germline V gene lookup returns CDR1 MNHEY and CDR2 SMNVEV (reference sequence). V was clipped by 8 bases and J by 2 bases, with 15 bases between them. The CDR3 loop is CASALTTPNYGYTF. CDR3 nucleotides: TGTGCCAGCGCCCTCACAACTCCCAACTATGGCTACACCTTC.

V usage is TRBV13 and J usage is TRBJ2-3; TRBD2 might be the D (6 bases). Germline V gene sequence: CDR1 PRHDT, CDR2 FYEKMQ (reference sequence). V lost 6 bases and J 1 base, leaving 20 bases between the germline ends. The CDR3 has 17 residues. This CDR3 reads CASSTPGLLGGTDTQYF. CDR3 DNA: TGTGCCAGCAGTACACCGGGACTCTTGGGGGGCACAGATACGCAGTATTTT.

The chain carries TRBV27 and TRBJ2-2; TRBD1 aligns across 10 bases. The germline CDR1 and CDR2 sequences are MNHEY and SMNVEV (reference sequence). The junction had 13 bases not matched to a gene; V was cut back by 2 bases and J by 7 bases. The CDR3 contains 18 residues. The CDR3 nucleotides are TGTGCCAGCAGTTTAGGGGTCGGACAGGGGGGAATAGGCGGGGAGCTGTTTTTT. Its translation is CASSLGVGQGGIGGELFF.

CDR3 residues: CASSVGGLPYQETQYF. The CDR3 coding sequence is TGTGCCAGCAGCGTAGGGGGACTCCCGTACCAAGAGACCCAGTACTTC. The V and J genes are TRBV9 and TRBJ2-5; D perhaps matches TRBD2 (6 bases). Germline CDR1 reads SGDLS; CDR2 reads YYNGEE. Trimming took off 0 bases at V and 0 bases at J, with 12 bases between the two ends. The CDR3 has 16 residues.

The V gene is TRBV5-1, the J gene TRBJ2-1, with 10 bases lining up with TRBD2. CDR1 and CDR2 (germline): SGHRS, YFSETQ. With V trimmed by 1 base and J by 2 bases, 3 bases remained unmatched. There are 16 residues in the CDR3. DNA for the CDR3: TGCGCCAGCAGCTTGCGAAGCGGGGGGGCCTACAATGAGCAGTTCTTC. This translates into CASSLRSGGAYNEQFF.

This chain uses TRBV18 with TRBJ2-3, with D uncertain. V was clipped by 5 bases and J by 2 bases, with 2 bases between them. The CDR3 has 11 residues. CDR1 and CDR2 (germline): KGHSH, LQKENI. Here the CDR3 reads CASSATDTQYF. CDR3 DNA sequence: TGTGCCAGCTCAGCCACAGATACGCAGTATTTT.

The chain uses TRBV5-4 and TRBJ2-7; TRBD2 might be the D (7 bases). The CDR3 is 17 amino acids. Germline lookup yields CDR1 SGHNT and CDR2 YYREEE (reference sequence). Trimming cost V 0 bases and J 7 bases, with 23 bases left between them. CDR3 coding DNA: TGTGCCAGCAGCTTGGAAGGGGGAGGGGCGGGAAGGCGAGAGCAGTACTTC. Translating gives CASSLEGGGAGRREQYF.

The V and J genes are TRBV19 and TRBJ1-2; D gene uncertain. Germline V gene data show CDR1 as LNHDA and CDR2 as SQIVND (reference sequence). The CDR3 has 13 residues. The V gene lost 6 bases and the J gene lost 0 bases, with 8 bases spanning the gap. The CDR3: CASRSDPNYGYTF. CDR3 DNA sequence: TGTGCCAGTAGATCAGACCCTAACTATGGCTACACCTTC.

The chain links TRBV29-1 to TRBJ2-1; 9 bases are a match to TRBD2. The CDR3 runs 14 residues. Looked up from germline, CDR1 is SQVTM and CDR2 is ANQGSEA. J was trimmed by 5 bases and V by 4 bases; bases with no gene match: 6. CDR3: CSVAALAGHNEQFF. Written as DNA, the CDR3 is TGCAGCGTTGCAGCGCTAGCGGGGCACAATGAGCAGTTCTTC.

The rearrangement uses TRBV5-4 and TRBJ2-1, with 10 bases lining up with TRBD2. Germline CDR1 reads SGHNT; CDR2 reads YYREEE (reference sequence). This CDR3 region has 18 residues. Trimming removed 0 bases from V and 0 bases from J; junction bases left unmatched: 6. The CDR3 DNA reads TGTGCCAGCAGCTTGGCCCCGGGACTAGCGACCTCCTACAATGAGCAGTTCTTC. This gives the protein CASSLAPGLATSYNEQFF.

This chain uses TRBV5-1 with TRBJ1-1; 9 bases line up with TRBD1. V was pared by 5 bases and J by 5 bases, with 4 bases of the junction left unmatched. In germline, CDR1 is SGHRS, CDR2 YFSETQ. The CDR3 is 13 residues long. The DNA of the CDR3 is TGCGCCAGCAGATTTGGGACAGGGACTGAAGCTTTCTTT. This gives the protein CASRFGTGTEAFF.

The rearrangement joins TRBV6-1 to TRBJ2-1; 9 nucleotides match TRBD2. V trimming: 2 bases; J trimming: 7 bases; junction bases outside the gene matches: 9. This CDR3 is 16 amino acids long. Germline assignment: CDR1 MNHNS and CDR2 SASEGT. The CDR3 sequence is CASSEMPAGGPNEQFF. The CDR3 DNA reads as TGTGCCAGCAGTGAAATGCCGGCGGGAGGGCCGAATGAGCAGTTCTTC.

The rearrangement links TRBV7-2 to TRBJ2-1; D is perhaps TRBD1 or TRBD2 (5 bases each). V was pared by 1 base and J by 1 base, with 11 bases between. Germline V CDR1 and CDR2: SGHTA, FQGNSA. The CDR3 extends over 16 amino acids. The chain's CDR3 is CASSLDNGGSYNEQFF. CDR3 bases: TGTGCCAGCAGCTTAGACAATGGGGGTTCCTACAATGAGCAGTTCTTC.

This rearrangement joins TRBV18 to TRBJ2-1; D is perhaps TRBD2 (6 bases). CDR1 is KGHSH and CDR2 is LQKENI in the germline V gene. This CDR3 comprises 15 residues. The V and J ends lost 5 bases and 6 bases respectively, with 17 bases between them. The DNA for the CDR3 is TGTGCCAGCTCAGCAGCCGGGACTGAACTCAATGAGCAGTTCTTC. Translation gives CASSAAGTELNEQFF.

The chain has TRBV6-6 and TRBJ2-5, with D perhaps assigned TRBD1 or TRBD2 (5 bases each). Trimming took 2 bases from V and 0 from J, leaving 13 bases between them. The germline V gene has CDR1 MNHNY and CDR2 SVGAGI (reference sequence). CDR3 length: 16 residues. The chain's CDR3 is CASSYGLGEYQETQYF. CDR3 nucleotides: TGTGCCAGCAGTTACGGTTTGGGGGAGTACCAAGAGACCCAGTACTTC.

The chain links TRBV18 to TRBJ1-1; D gene ambiguous. Trimming left V 3 bases short and J 2 bases short, with 10 bases between. Germline CDR1 and CDR2: KGHSH and LQKENI. The CDR3 is 14 residues long. The CDR3 region has the DNA TGTGCCAGCTCACCCCTCGGACCCAACACTGAAGCTTTCTTT. Protein sequence: CASSPLGPNTEAFF.